Sequencing of this T cell receptor (beta chain) was carried out in a study of blood T cell repertoires in COVID-19. Study information: The origin of the acute and convalescent COVID-19 samples was the United States, Italy and Spain. T cells, B-cell-depleted T cells, or PBMCs supplied cDNA or gDNA.

V was clipped by 2 bases and J by 2 bases, with 25 bases between them. In germline, CDR1 is SGHKS, CDR2 YYEKEE (reference sequence). This CDR3 comprises 20 residues. In the original analysis: Quantification of nucleated cells was approximated via reference gene primer amplification. The method was immunoSEQ multiplex PCR; TCRdb's version includes in-frame clones alone and lacks a portion of them. Clonal size and the V and J genes are those of that table, whereas D and trimming came from the DNA. The data contain roughly 35,000 clones, 87% of them seen just once; the ten biggest clones take up roughly 44%.

The chain combines TRBV5-5 with TRBJ1-4; possibly TRBD1 for D (5 bases). This TCR was sampled from a human donor in a cohort sampled during active COVID-19. Material: peripheral blood. CDR3 DNA: TGTGCCAGCAGCTTCAGTGTATTCGTCAGGGCCGGAGTCACTAATGAAAAACTGTTTTTT. This translates into CASSFSVFVRAGVTNEKLFF.